Following are 15 T cell receptor beta chains from one sample sequenced in a study of blood T cell repertoires in COVID-19. Repertoires were generated with immunoSEQ multiplex PCR, while TCRdb's copy carries only in-frame clones and drops some. The table has 86,000 or so clones, about nine tenths seen once; the top ten hold 4.5% to 5.5%. The sequenced sample consisted of peripheral blood. The receptors come from a man aged 50 or older with active or convalescent COVID-19.

The genes are TRBV10-3 and TRBJ2-1, with TRBD2 matching over 8 bases. The CDR3 spans 15 residues. Germline CDR1 is ENHRY and CDR2 is SYGVKD. Unmatched junction bases numbered 7, after V lost 0 bases and J lost 9 bases. The CDR3 reads CAISESNGGGSEQFF. The CDR3 nucleotides read TGTGCCATCAGTGAGTCGAATGGCGGGGGGAGTGAGCAGTTCTTC.

The chain carries TRBV5-1 and TRBJ2-5, with D perhaps matching TRBD2 (6 bases). Germline lookup yields CDR1 SGHRS and CDR2 YFSETQ. The CDR3 covers 14 residues. Between the trimmed V and J ends, which lost 0 bases and 4 bases, there was a span of 10 bases. As DNA, the CDR3 is TGCGCCAGCAGCTTGGCCAGAGCGGGAGAGACCCAGTACTTC. Amino acid sequence: CASSLARAGETQYF.

The J gene is TRBJ1-1, the V gene TRBV7-9; 8 bases are a match to TRBD1. The trim removed 6 bases at V and 3 bases at J, leaving 6 bases unmatched. The CDR3 length is 14 residues. CDR1 SEHNR and CDR2 FQNEAQ come from the germline V gene (reference sequence). The chain's CDR3 is CASSWGTGHTEAFF. The CDR3 coding sequence is TGTGCCAGCAGTTGGGGGACAGGACACACTGAAGCTTTCTTT.

This chain uses TRBV3-1 (or the pseudogene TRBV3-2) with TRBJ1-1; TRBD1 might be the D (6 bases). Trimming took 2 bases from V and 1 from J, leaving 20 bases between them. Per germline, CDR1 LGHDT and CDR2 YNNKEL (reference sequence). The CDR3 covers 18 residues. CDR3 sequence reads: CASSQRPDGRGTNTEAFF. Written as DNA, the CDR3 is TGTGCCAGCAGCCAAAGACCCGACGGCAGGGGCACGAACACTGAAGCTTTCTTT.

J is TRBJ2-3 and V is TRBV10-2, with D perhaps TRBD2 (6 bases). The CDR3 runs to 13 residues. The germline V gene encodes CDR1 WSHSY and CDR2 SAAADI. The ends were cut back, 8 bases at V and 1 base at J, with 10 bases in the middle. CDR3 in DNA: TGCGCCAGCCGGGAGCAGGGCACAGATACGCAGTATTTT. This translates into CASREQGTDTQYF.

The chain carries TRBV28 and TRBJ1-1; D is possibly TRBD1 (5 bases). V lost 2 bases to trimming and J lost 7 bases, with 17 bases between them. Germline CDR1 reads MDHEN; CDR2 reads SYDVKM. This CDR3 comprises 15 residues. This CDR3 is CASSLDWRGPNEAFF. The DNA for the CDR3 is TGTGCCAGCAGTTTAGACTGGCGGGGCCCCAATGAAGCTTTCTTT.

V usage is TRBV5-4 and J usage is TRBJ2-2, with D maybe TRBD1 (6 bases). This CDR3 is built from 15 residues. Looked up from germline, CDR1 is SGHNT and CDR2 is YYREEE (reference sequence). The germline V and J ends were trimmed by 4 bases and 0 bases, with 10 bases remaining between them. This CDR3 is CASSTDRTNTGELFF. Here the CDR3 DNA reads TGTGCCAGCAGCACAGACAGGACGAACACCGGGGAGCTGTTTTTT.

This sequence joins TRBV2 and TRBJ1-2, with 7 bases that match TRBD1. Per germline, CDR1 SNHLY and CDR2 FYNNEI. J lost 4 bases, V lost 4 bases, and 9 bases had no gene match. The CDR3 has 15 amino acids. DNA of the CDR3: TGTGCCAGCAGTGGTCAACCGGGACAGAGCTATGGCTACACCTTC. Translating gives CASSGQPGQSYGYTF. Looking up the rest from reference TRBV2 and TRBJ1-2 gives the full variable domain: EPEVTQTPSHQVTQMGQEVILRCVPISNHLYFYWYRQILGQKVEFLVSFYNNEISEKSEIFDDQFSVERPDGSNFTLKIRSTKLEDSAMYFCASSGQPGQSYGYTFGSGTRLTVV.

The chain carries TRBV7-2 and TRBJ2-7, with a weak D call TRBD1 (5 bases). Germline V gives CDR1 SGHTA, CDR2 FQGNSA. Trimming removed 1 base from V and 2 bases from J, with 12 bases in between. This CDR3 comprises 15 residues. The CDR3 spells CASSLGGTGPYEQYF. The CDR3 DNA reads TGTGCCAGCAGCTTAGGGGGTACAGGTCCCTACGAGCAGTACTTC.

The J gene is TRBJ2-7, the V gene TRBV5-6, with a possible D match to TRBD2 (6 bases). The ends were cut back, 4 bases at V and 3 bases at J, with 11 bases in the middle. The CDR3 totals 13 residues. Germline loops: CDR1 SGHDT, CDR2 YYEEEE. The chain's CDR3 is CASSGTPSYEQYF. CDR3 DNA: TGTGCCAGCAGCGGGACTCCTAGCTACGAGCAGTACTTC.

The chain's CDR3 is CASSVFRQAYNEQFF. CDR3 DNA: TGTGCCAGCAGCGTATTCAGGCAGGCCTACAATGAGCAGTTCTTC. The chain employs TRBV9 and TRBJ2-1; no firm D call. Germline CDR1 reads SGDLS; CDR2 reads YYNGEE. V lost 1 base and J lost 2, with 10 bases in between. This CDR3 is 15 amino acids long.

This clone was seen once. This chain links TRBV15 with TRBJ1-5; D is undetermined. Between the trimmed V and J ends, which lost 3 bases and 5 bases, there was a span of 8 bases. Germline V CDR1 and CDR2: LNHNV, YYDKDF (reference sequence). The CDR3 has 13 amino acids. Here the CDR3 reads CATSSEGDQPQHF. The CDR3 coding sequence is TGTGCCACCAGCAGTGAGGGCGATCAGCCCCAGCATTTT.

This clone appeared once. The chain carries TRBV5-1 and TRBJ1-5; TRBD1 agrees at 7 bases. This CDR3 is 15 amino acids long. Germline CDR1 is SGHRS and CDR2 is YFSETQ. The trim removed 0 bases at V and 4 bases at J, leaving 4 bases unmatched. The CDR3 sequence: CASSLEGQLNQPQHF. The CDR3 DNA sequence: TGCGCCAGCAGCTTGGAGGGACAGTTGAATCAGCCCCAGCATTTT.

The gene calls are TRBV19 and TRBJ2-5, with D possibly matching TRBD1 (5 bases). This CDR3 comprises 15 residues. CDR1 LNHDA and CDR2 SQIVND come from the germline V gene (reference sequence). Deletions cut 3 bases from V and 5 bases from J, with 16 bases between. CDR3 sequence reads: CASSMNLAKGETQYF. DNA for the CDR3: TGTGCCAGTAGTATGAATCTGGCTAAGGGGGAGACCCAGTACTTC.

The rearrangement uses TRBV7-9 and TRBJ2-5, with TRBD2 as a possible D gene (5 bases). The CDR3 has 14 amino acids. With 7 bases removed from V and 2 bases from J, the gap between germline ends came to 14 bases. Germline V gene lookup returns CDR1 SEHNR and CDR2 FQNEAQ (reference sequence). Here the CDR3 DNA reads TGTGCCAGCACCCCCTCACGGGAACAAGAGACCCAGTACTTC. Translating it yields CASTPSREQETQYF. Together with reference TRBV7-9 and TRBJ2-5, the CDR3 gives the full variable domain: DTGVSQNPRHKITKRGQNVTFRCDPISEHNRLYWYRQTLGQGPEFLTYFQNEAQLEKSRLLSDRFSAERPKGSFSTLEIQRTEQGDSAMYLCASTPSREQETQYFGPGTRLLVL.